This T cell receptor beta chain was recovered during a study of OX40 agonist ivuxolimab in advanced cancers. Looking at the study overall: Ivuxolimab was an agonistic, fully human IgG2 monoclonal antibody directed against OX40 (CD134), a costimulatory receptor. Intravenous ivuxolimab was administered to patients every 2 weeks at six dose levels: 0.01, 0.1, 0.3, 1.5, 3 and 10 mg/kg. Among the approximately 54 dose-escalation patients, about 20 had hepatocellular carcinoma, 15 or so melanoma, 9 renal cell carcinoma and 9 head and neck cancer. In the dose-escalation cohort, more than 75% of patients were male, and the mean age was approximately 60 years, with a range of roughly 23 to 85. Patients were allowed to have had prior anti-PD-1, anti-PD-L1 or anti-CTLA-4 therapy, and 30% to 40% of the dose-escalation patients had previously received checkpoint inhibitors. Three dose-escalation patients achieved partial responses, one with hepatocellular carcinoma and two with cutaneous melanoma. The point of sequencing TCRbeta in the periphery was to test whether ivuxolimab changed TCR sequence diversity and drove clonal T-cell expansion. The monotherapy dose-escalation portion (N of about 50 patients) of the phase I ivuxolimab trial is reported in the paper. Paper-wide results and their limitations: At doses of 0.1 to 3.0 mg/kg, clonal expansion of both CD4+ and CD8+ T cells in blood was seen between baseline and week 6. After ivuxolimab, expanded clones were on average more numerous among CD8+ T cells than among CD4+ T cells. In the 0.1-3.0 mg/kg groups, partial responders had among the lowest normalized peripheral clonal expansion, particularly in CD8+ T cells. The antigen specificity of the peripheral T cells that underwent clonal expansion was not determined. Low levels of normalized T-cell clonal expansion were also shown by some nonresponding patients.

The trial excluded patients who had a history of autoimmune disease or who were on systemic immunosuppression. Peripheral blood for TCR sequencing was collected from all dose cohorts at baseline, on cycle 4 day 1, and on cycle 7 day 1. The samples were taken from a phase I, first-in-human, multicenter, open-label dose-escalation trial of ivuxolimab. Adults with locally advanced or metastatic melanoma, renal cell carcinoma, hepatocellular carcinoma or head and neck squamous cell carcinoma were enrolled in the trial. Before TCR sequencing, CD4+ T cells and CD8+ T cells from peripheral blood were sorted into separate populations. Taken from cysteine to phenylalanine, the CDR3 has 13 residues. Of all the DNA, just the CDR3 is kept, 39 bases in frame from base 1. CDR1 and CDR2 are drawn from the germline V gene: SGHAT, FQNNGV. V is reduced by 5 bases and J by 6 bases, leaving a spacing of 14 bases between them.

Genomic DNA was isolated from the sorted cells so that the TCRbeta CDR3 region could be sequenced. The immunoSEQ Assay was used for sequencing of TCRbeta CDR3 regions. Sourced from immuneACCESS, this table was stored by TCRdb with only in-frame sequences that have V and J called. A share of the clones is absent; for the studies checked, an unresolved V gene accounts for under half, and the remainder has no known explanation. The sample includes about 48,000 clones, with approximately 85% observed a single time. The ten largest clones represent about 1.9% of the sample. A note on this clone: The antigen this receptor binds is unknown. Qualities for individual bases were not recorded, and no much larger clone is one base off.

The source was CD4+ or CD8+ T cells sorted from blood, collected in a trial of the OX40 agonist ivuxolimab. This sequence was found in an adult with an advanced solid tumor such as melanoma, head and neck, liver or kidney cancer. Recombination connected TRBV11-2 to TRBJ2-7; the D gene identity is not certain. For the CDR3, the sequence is CASSSSRLGEQYF. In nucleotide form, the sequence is TGTGCCAGCAGCAGTTCCCGCCTCGGCGAGCAGTACTTC.